A single T cell receptor beta chain is shown here with its context. Its target is not known. The data derive from a study of shared clonotypes between healthy human individuals. Turning to the study itself: Researchers assigned three CD4 naive, three CD4 memory, two CD8 naive and one CD8 memory plate to each donor. The study's findings and limits: Against clonotypes common to all four donors, non-shared ones had lower generation probabilities. Having only a few donors restricted how much genetic and exposure-history diversity was captured. Naive subsets typically showed greater estimated richness than memory subsets.

This table comes from immunoSEQ multiplex PCR, and its TCRdb copy is limited to in-frame clones, with some not included. The sample consists of about 610,000 clones, more than 95% of them appearing once. CDR3 length: 17 amino acids. The V end lost 2 bases, the J end lost 3 bases, and 19 bases lay between the germline ends. CDR1 is SGDLS and CDR2 is YYNGEE in the germline V gene. The J gene is TRBJ2-3, the V gene TRBV9, with D perhaps TRBD1 (6 bases). This TCR came from a woman in her 30s in good health. Sequencing was carried out using naive CD4+ T cells sorted from blood. Subset: CD45RA+ positively selected. This CDR3 is CASSVLDSSQPTDTQYF. CDR3 nucleotide sequence: TGTGCCAGCAGCGTCCTGGACAGTTCTCAACCTACAGATACGCAGTATTTT.